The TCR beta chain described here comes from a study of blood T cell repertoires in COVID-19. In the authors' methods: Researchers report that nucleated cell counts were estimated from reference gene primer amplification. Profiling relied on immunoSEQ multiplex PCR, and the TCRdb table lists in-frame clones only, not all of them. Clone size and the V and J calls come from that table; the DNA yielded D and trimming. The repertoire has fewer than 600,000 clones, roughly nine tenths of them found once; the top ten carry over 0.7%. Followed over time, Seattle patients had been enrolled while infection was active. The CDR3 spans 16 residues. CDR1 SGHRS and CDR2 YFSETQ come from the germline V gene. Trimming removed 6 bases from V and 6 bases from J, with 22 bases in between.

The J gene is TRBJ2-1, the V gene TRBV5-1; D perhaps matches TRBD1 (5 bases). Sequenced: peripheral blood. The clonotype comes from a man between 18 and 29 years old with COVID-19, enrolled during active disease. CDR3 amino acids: CASTSLPQGAGNEQFF. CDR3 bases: TGCGCCAGCACCTCCTTGCCCCAGGGTGCTGGCAATGAGCAGTTCTTC. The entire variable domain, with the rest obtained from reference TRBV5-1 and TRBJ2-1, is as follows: KAGVTQTPRYLIKTRGQQVTLSCSPISGHRSVSWYQQTPGQGLQFLFEYFSETQRNKGNFPGRFSGRQFSNSRSEMNVSTLELGDSALYLCASTSLPQGAGNEQFFGPGTRLTVL.